This T cell receptor beta chain originates from a study of cytomegalovirus exposure and HLA in healthy donors. Germline V CDR1 and CDR2: GTSNPN, SVGIG (reference sequence). V dropped 4 bases and J dropped 3 bases, with 6 bases sitting between them. The CDR3 spans 12 residues. At the time of sampling, donors were nominally healthy, though unrecorded immune exposures were likely. 13 Jbeta primers and 60 Vbeta primers were used for the PCR. Here immunoSEQ multiplex PCR was the method, and the copy in TCRdb shows in-frame clones only, minus some. This table has approximately 110,000 clones, 77% appearing once. As regards this clone: Antigen: not known.

Overall study results and limits: Analysis was performed later, and it showed HLA-associated TCR beta chains to be more clonally expanded than equally common others. From TCR beta sequences, most subjects' HLA-A and HLA-B alleles were reportedly predicted accurately.

The genes are TRBV30 and TRBJ2-2; D is unresolved. The sample taken for sequencing was PBMCs. This TCR was recovered from a woman aged 40 to 55 in good health and CMV-seropositive. CDR3: CAWNRDTGELFF. As DNA, the CDR3 is TGTGCCTGGAACAGAGACACCGGGGAGCTGTTTTTT.